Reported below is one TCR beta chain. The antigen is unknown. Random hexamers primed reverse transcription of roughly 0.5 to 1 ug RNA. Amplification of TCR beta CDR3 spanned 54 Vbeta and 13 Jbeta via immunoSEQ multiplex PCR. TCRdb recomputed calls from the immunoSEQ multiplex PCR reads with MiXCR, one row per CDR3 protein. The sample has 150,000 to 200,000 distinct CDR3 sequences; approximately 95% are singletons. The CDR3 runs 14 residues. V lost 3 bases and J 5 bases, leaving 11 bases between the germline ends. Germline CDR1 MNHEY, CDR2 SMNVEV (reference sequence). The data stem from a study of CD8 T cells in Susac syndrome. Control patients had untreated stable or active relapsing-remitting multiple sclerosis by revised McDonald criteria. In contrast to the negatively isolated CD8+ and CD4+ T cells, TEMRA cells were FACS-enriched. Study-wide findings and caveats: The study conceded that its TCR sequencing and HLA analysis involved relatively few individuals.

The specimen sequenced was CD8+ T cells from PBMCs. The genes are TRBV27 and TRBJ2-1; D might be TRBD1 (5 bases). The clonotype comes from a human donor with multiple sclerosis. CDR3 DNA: TGTGCCAGCAGTTTCCCAGGGATGCACAATGAGCAGTTCTTC. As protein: CASSFPGMHNEQFF.